This T cell receptor beta chain derives from a study of blood T cell repertoires in COVID-19. Background on the study: Acute and convalescent COVID-19 samples came from the United States, Italy and Spain. In each case, the material was cDNA or gDNA derived from T cells, B-cell-depleted T cells, or PBMCs.

Per the original data handling: The assay estimated nucleated cells by amplifying reference gene primers. Measured with immunoSEQ multiplex PCR; TCRdb has only the in-frame clones, and not every one. V, J and clone size reflect that table, while D and trimming were determined from the DNA. Of some 95,000 clones listed, 70% to 90% were seen once; the top ten hold 3.5% to 5.5%. V trimming: 6 bases; J trimming: 8 bases; junction bases outside the gene matches: 9. The V gene's germline CDR1 is SNHLY and CDR2 FYNNEI. The CDR3 is 13 residues long. This sequence joins TRBV2 and TRBJ1-2, with 7 nucleotides matching TRBD1. What was sequenced was peripheral blood. This receptor was obtained from an older man with acute or convalescent COVID-19. CDR3 sequence (DNA): TGTGCCAGCAGCATGGGACAGCAGTCGGGCTACACCTTC. This gives the protein CASSMGQQSGYTF.